The 13 T cell receptor beta chains listed next were all sequenced from one sample in a study of blood T cell repertoires in COVID-19. TCRdb's copy holds only in-frame clones and misses some; the assay was immunoSEQ multiplex PCR. This table has approximately 50,000 clones, 70% to 80% appearing once. Sequencing was performed on peripheral blood. All receptors come from a man in his 70s with acute or convalescent COVID-19.

The CDR3 DNA follows: TGCACCAGCAGCCAAGTTGATAGCGGGGAGTACGAGCAGTACTTC. Translating gives CTSSQVDSGEYEQYF. The chain has TRBV1 and TRBJ2-7; the table calls TRBD2, which could not be checked here. TRBV1 is termed a pseudogene. This CDR3 region has 15 residues.

The J gene is TRBJ2-5, the V gene TRBV27; D is perhaps TRBD2 (6 bases). V dropped 4 bases and J dropped 0 bases, with 12 bases sitting between them. The germline gives CDR1 MNHEY, CDR2 SMNVEV (reference sequence). This CDR3 has 15 residues. CDR3 in DNA: TGTGCCAGCAGTTCCTATCTAGCGAACCAAGAGACCCAGTACTTC. This encodes CASSSYLANQETQYF.

This clone was seen repeatedly, ten times or more. The chain carries TRBV7-2 and TRBJ2-4, with no clear D. The CDR3 spans 15 residues. The germline V gene encodes CDR1 SGHTA and CDR2 FQGNSA. V gave up 0 bases and J gave up 0 bases, with 6 bases separating them. CDR3 sequence: CASSLALVAKNIQYF. The CDR3 DNA sequence: TGTGCCAGCAGCTTAGCCCTAGTAGCCAAAAACATTCAGTACTTC.

This clone appeared a few times. The CDR3 DNA is TGTGCCAGCAGAACTGACTCCTACAATGAGCAGTTCTTC. Amino acids: CASRTDSYNEQFF. The J gene is TRBJ2-1, the V gene TRBV5-4; D not resolved. The CDR3 covers 13 residues. Germline V lookup: CDR1 SGHNT, CDR2 YYREEE (reference sequence). V lost 5 bases to trimming and J lost 0 bases, with 6 bases between them.

The chain couples TRBV29-1 to TRBJ2-3; weak D call: TRBD2 (7 bases). The CDR3 sequence is 15 residues long. CDR1 SQVTM and CDR2 ANQGSEA come from the germline V gene. Between the trimmed V and J ends, which lost 6 bases and 6 bases, there was a span of 22 bases. Here the CDR3 DNA reads TGCAGCGTCTTTGGGGGGGCGAATATCAGCGATACGCAGTATTTT. Amino acids: CSVFGGANISDTQYF.

The chain recombines TRBV6-5 with TRBJ1-5; D remains unclear. V lost 4 bases, J lost 6 bases, and 7 bases lay in between. CDR3 length: 12 residues. Per the germline V gene, CDR1 is MNHEY and CDR2 is SVGAGI. The CDR3 protein is CASSFHGQPQHF. For the CDR3, the DNA is TGTGCCAGCAGTTTCCACGGTCAGCCCCAGCATTTT.

The CDR3 loop is CASSETTGSYGYTF. The CDR3 DNA follows: TGTGCCAGCAGTGAAACGACAGGGAGCTATGGCTACACCTTC. The rearrangement joins TRBV6-1 to TRBJ1-2, with 7 nucleotides matching TRBD1. V was pared by 2 bases and J by 4 bases, with 4 bases of the junction left unmatched. Per the germline V gene, CDR1 is MNHNS and CDR2 is SASEGT. The CDR3 runs 14 residues.

The chain is built from TRBV5-1 and TRBJ2-1, with TRBD2 matching 13 bases. Germline V lookup: CDR1 SGHRS, CDR2 YFSETQ. This CDR3 spans 18 amino acids. Trimming cost V 4 bases and J 2 bases; bases outside gene matches: 9. DNA of the CDR3: TGCGCCAGCAGCGCCGGACTAGCGGGAGTCGGGACCTACAATGAGCAGTTCTTC. Residues: CASSAGLAGVGTYNEQFF.

The chain is built from TRBV7-8 and TRBJ2-1, with 8 bases fitting TRBD1. J lost 4 bases, V lost 5 bases, and 7 bases had no gene match. Germline lookup yields CDR1 SGHVS and CDR2 FQNEAQ. The CDR3 is 15 residues long. In DNA form, the CDR3 reads TGTGCCAGCAGCCCCAGGACAGGGCAGTACAATGAGCAGTTCTTC. It yields the protein CASSPRTGQYNEQFF.

The rearrangement uses TRBV9 and TRBJ2-5; the D gene is possibly TRBD2 (5 bases). The ends were cut back, 1 base at V and 2 bases at J, with 18 bases in the middle. Germline loops: CDR1 SGDLS, CDR2 YYNGEE. The CDR3 is 17 amino acids. The CDR3 loop is CASSVHSGTVAQETQYF. The CDR3, as DNA: TGTGCCAGCAGCGTACACTCCGGCACCGTAGCGCAAGAGACCCAGTACTTC.

The DNA for the CDR3 is TGCGCCAGCAGCTTGCAACAGCTCCAAGAGACCCAGTACTTC. Translation: CASSLQQLQETQYF. The chain has TRBV5-1 and TRBJ2-5, with D uncertain. The CDR3 contains 14 residues. The germline V gene encodes CDR1 SGHRS and CDR2 YFSETQ. Trimming stripped 1 base from V and 1 base from J, with 8 bases between. Variable domain in full (rest from reference TRBV5-1 and TRBJ2-5): KAGVTQTPRYLIKTRGQQVTLSCSPISGHRSVSWYQQTPGQGLQFLFEYFSETQRNKGNFPGRFSGRQFSNSRSEMNVSTLELGDSALYLCASSLQQLQETQYFGPGTRLLVL.

The rearrangement uses TRBV9 and TRBJ2-2, with D possibly matching TRBD2 (6 bases). The CDR3 is made up of 14 amino acids. Germline loops: CDR1 SGDLS, CDR2 YYNGEE. Trimming shortened V by 7 bases and J by 2 bases, and 12 bases separated the two germline ends. The CDR3 nucleotides are TGTGCCAGCGGTGCGGGGTCCAACACCGGGGAGCTGTTTTTT. This encodes CASGAGSNTGELFF.

This chain links TRBV9 with TRBJ2-1; 7 bases are shared with TRBD2. This CDR3 region has 14 residues. The V gene's germline CDR1 is SGDLS and CDR2 YYNGEE. The junction had 5 bases not matched to a gene; V was cut back by 3 bases and J by 5 bases. CDR3 loop: CASSASGVDNEQFF. Written as DNA, the CDR3 is TGTGCCAGCAGCGCGAGCGGGGTTGACAATGAGCAGTTCTTC.